What follows are 3 T cell receptor beta chains derived from one specimen sequenced in a study of blood T cell repertoires in COVID-19. The table came from immunoSEQ multiplex PCR; TCRdb's copy has only in-frame clones and leaves some out. The sample has about 350,000 clones; about 90% are singletons. The sequenced sample consisted of PBMCs or T cells enriched from blood (not recorded which). The source is a woman in her twenties or thirties who had recovered from COVID-19.

The V gene is TRBV9, the J gene TRBJ2-3, with 10 positions matching TRBD2. Germline V gives CDR1 SGDLS, CDR2 YYNGEE. There are 16 residues in the CDR3. V was clipped by 4 bases and J by 3 bases; unmatched bases: 8. The CDR3: CASSRDGLAETDTQYF. The CDR3 DNA sequence: TGTGCCAGCAGCCGAGACGGACTAGCGGAAACAGATACGCAGTATTTT. Based on the CDR3 plus reference TRBV9 and TRBJ2-3, the full variable domain is DSGVTQTPKHLITATGQRVTLRCSPRSGDLSVYWYQQSLDQGLQFLIQYYNGEERAKGNILERFSAQQFPDLHSELNLSSLELGDSALYFCASSRDGLAETDTQYFGPGTRLTVL.

The chain carries TRBV5-4 and TRBJ2-5, with TRBD2 matching over 11 bases. The length of the CDR3 is 16 residues. CDR1 SGHNT and CDR2 YYREEE come from the germline V gene (reference sequence). The trim removed 2 bases at V and 5 bases at J, leaving 8 bases unmatched. The CDR3 spells CASSLPALAGVETQYF. CDR3 DNA: TGTGCCAGCAGCTTACCCGCACTAGCGGGAGTTGAGACCCAGTACTTC.

J is TRBJ1-4 and V is TRBV5-1; D perhaps matches TRBD1 (6 bases). CDR1 is SGHRS and CDR2 is YFSETQ in the germline V gene. CDR3 length: 15 amino acids. V was trimmed by 4 bases and J by 0 bases, leaving 10 bases between them. The CDR3 DNA reads as TGCGCCAGCAGCGAGGGACAAGCAACTAATGAAAAACTGTTTTTT. It encodes CASSEGQATNEKLFF.